Following are 15 T cell receptor beta chains from one sample sequenced in a study of cytomegalovirus exposure and HLA in healthy donors. Profiled with immunoSEQ multiplex PCR; TCRdb holds only in-frame clones, not every one. The sample includes about 150,000 clones, 87% of them seen just once. The sample was PBMCs. The receptors were sampled from a man aged 18 to 30 in good health and CMV-seropositive.

This clone came up a few times. The chain has TRBV28 and TRBJ1-5, with TRBD1 matching over 11 bases. The junction had 3 bases not matched to a gene; V was cut back by 3 bases and J by 5 bases. Looked up from germline, CDR1 is MDHEN and CDR2 is SYDVKM. This CDR3 comprises 15 residues. DNA for the CDR3: TGTGCCAGCAGTTTCCGGACAGGGGGCTATCAGCCCCAGCATTTT. Encoded protein: CASSFRTGGYQPQHF.

The chain combines TRBV19 with TRBJ1-2; 10 bases fit TRBD1. Trimming removed 5 bases from V and 2 bases from J; junction bases left unmatched: 11. From germline, CDR1 is LNHDA and CDR2 SQIVND (reference sequence). This CDR3 comprises 17 residues. The CDR3 region has the DNA TGTGCCAGTAGTGCAACCGGGACAGGGGTTATAAACTATGGCTACACCTTC. Translating gives CASSATGTGVINYGYTF.

In this sample, this clone turned up once. The rearrangement joins TRBV6-6 to TRBJ2-2, with TRBD1 matching 7 bases. Germline values: CDR1 MNHNY, CDR2 SVGAGI (reference sequence). CDR3 length equals 15 residues. V dropped 0 bases and J dropped 8; count of bases not matched to a gene: 6. The CDR3 DNA reads TGTGCCAGCAGTTACTCGAAAGGGGGCTCTGGGGAGCTGTTTTTT. Its protein product is CASSYSKGGSGELFF.

A single count supports this clone. The chain combines TRBV2 with TRBJ2-7, with D unresolved. The CDR3 extends over 14 amino acids. Germline assignment: CDR1 SNHLY and CDR2 FYNNEI. Trimming removed 2 bases from V and 2 bases from J, with 10 bases in between. Here the CDR3 DNA reads TGTGCCAGCAGTGAATCTCCGGTAGCCTACGAGCAGTACTTC. As protein: CASSESPVAYEQYF.

CDR3 loop: CASRGRDTGELFF. The CDR3 nucleotides are TGCGCCAGCAGGGGGCGAGACACCGGGGAGCTGTTTTTT. The chain uses TRBV10-1 and TRBJ2-2; D may be TRBD1 (5 bases). The CDR3 sequence is 13 residues long. CDR1 and CDR2 from the germline V gene are WNHNN and SYGVQD (reference sequence). Trimming removed 6 bases from V and 3 bases from J, with 8 bases in between.

This rearrangement joins TRBV12-5 to TRBJ1-2; TRBD1 matches 11 bases. The V segment lost 1 base and the J segment 8 bases; nucleotides outside the gene matches: 3. The germline CDR1 and CDR2 sequences are LGHNT and FRNRAP. The CDR3 contains 14 residues. The chain's CDR3 is CASGLGTGGRGYTF. The CDR3 nucleotides are TGTGCTAGTGGTTTGGGGACAGGGGGCCGAGGCTACACCTTC.

The CDR3 region is CASSALGAGTEAFF. The CDR3 nucleotides read TGTGCCAGCAGCGCCCTTGGGGCAGGGACTGAAGCTTTCTTT. The chain recombines TRBV28 with TRBJ1-1; D perhaps matches TRBD1 (5 bases). Trimming took 6 bases from V and 5 from J, leaving 16 bases between them. The length of the CDR3 is 14 residues. Germline V gives CDR1 MDHEN, CDR2 SYDVKM.

The rearrangement links TRBV2 to TRBJ2-1; D not resolved. The V gene lost 7 bases and the J gene lost 5 bases, with 6 bases spanning the gap. The CDR3 loop spans 11 amino acids. Germline values: CDR1 SNHLY, CDR2 FYNNEI. CDR3 in amino acids: CASTRDNEQFF. CDR3 in DNA: TGTGCCAGCACCCGGGACAATGAGCAGTTCTTC.

The chain joins TRBV7-9 to TRBJ2-3, with D possibly being TRBD2 (5 bases). Germline values: CDR1 SEHNR, CDR2 FQNEAQ (reference sequence). The CDR3 has 14 amino acids. The V and J ends lost 5 bases and 3 bases respectively, with 12 bases between them. The CDR3 DNA reads as TGTGCCAGCAGCCTGGACTTCTCGACAGATACGCAGTATTTT. It yields the protein CASSLDFSTDTQYF.

This chain connects TRBV2 to TRBJ1-2, with 9 nucleotides matching TRBD1. Germline CDR1 reads SNHLY; CDR2 reads FYNNEI. The length of the CDR3 is 14 residues. CDR3 loop: CASSVLQGANGYTF. The CDR3, as DNA: TGTGCGAGTTCCGTCTTACAGGGGGCGAATGGCTACACCTTC. The full variable domain, its missing parts supplied by reference TRBV2 and TRBJ1-2, is EPEVTQTPSHQVTQMGQEVILRCVPISNHLYFYWYRQILGQKVEFLVSFYNNEISEKSEIFDDQFSVERPDGSNFTLKIRSTKLEDSAMYFCASSVLQGANGYTFGSGTRLTVV.

The V gene is TRBV19, the J gene TRBJ2-2; 7 positions agree with TRBD1. The V and J ends lost 5 bases and 7 bases, in that order; junction bases with no gene match: 7. This CDR3 is 14 amino acids long. Germline V gives CDR1 LNHDA, CDR2 SQIVND (reference sequence). This CDR3 reads CASSQQTGVGELFF. DNA for the CDR3: TGTGCCAGTAGTCAACAAACAGGGGTCGGGGAGCTGTTTTTT.

A few counts support this clone. V gene TRBV7-2 combines with J gene TRBJ2-1; 10 bases fit TRBD2. Germline V CDR1 and CDR2: SGHTA, FQGNSA. Trimming at V came to 5 bases and at J to 6 bases, leaving 7 bases not matched to a gene. This CDR3 has 15 residues. Here the CDR3 reads CASSPSGRRGNEQFF. CDR3 nucleotides: TGTGCCAGCAGCCCTAGCGGGAGACGGGGCAATGAGCAGTTCTTC.

V and J are TRBV5-1 and TRBJ2-7, with D hard to call. CDR1 is SGHRS and CDR2 is YFSETQ in the germline V gene. There are 13 residues in the CDR3. With 7 bases removed from V and 5 bases from J, the gap between germline ends came to 16 bases. CDR3 nucleotides: TGCGCCAGCGGTTTCGGCGGTCAAGACGAGCAGTACTTC. Its translation: CASGFGGQDEQYF.

This chain links TRBV5-6 with TRBJ2-7; 12 nucleotides align to TRBD1. V lost 1 base and J lost 6; bases outside the gene matches: 8. The CDR3 has 16 amino acids. Germline V gene data show CDR1 as SGHDT and CDR2 as YYEEEE. CDR3 amino acids: CASSLPGTGGMSEQYF. In nucleotides, the CDR3 is TGTGCCAGCAGCTTGCCCGGGACAGGGGGCATGAGCGAGCAGTACTTC.

The chain couples TRBV6-1 to TRBJ2-5, with TRBD2 identical over 10 bases. V was clipped by 0 bases and J by 4 bases; unmatched bases: 2. The CDR3 contains 15 residues. Germline V gives CDR1 MNHNS, CDR2 SASEGT. This CDR3 is CASSEAAGGPETQYF. Written as DNA, the CDR3 is TGTGCCAGCAGTGAAGCAGCGGGAGGGCCAGAGACCCAGTACTTC.